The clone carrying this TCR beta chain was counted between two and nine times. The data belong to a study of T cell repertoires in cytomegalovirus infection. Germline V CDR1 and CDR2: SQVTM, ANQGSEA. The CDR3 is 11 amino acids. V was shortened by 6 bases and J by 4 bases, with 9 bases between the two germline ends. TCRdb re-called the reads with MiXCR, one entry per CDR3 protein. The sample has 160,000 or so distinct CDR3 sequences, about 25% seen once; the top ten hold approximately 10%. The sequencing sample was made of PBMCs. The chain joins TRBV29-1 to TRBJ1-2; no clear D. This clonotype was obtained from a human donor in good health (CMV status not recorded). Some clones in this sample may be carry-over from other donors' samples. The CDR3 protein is CSVPDPYGYTF. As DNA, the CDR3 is TGCAGCGTCCCGGATCCCTATGGCTACACCTTC. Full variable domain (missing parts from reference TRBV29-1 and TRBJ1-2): SAVISQKPSRDICQRGTSLTIQCQVDSQVTMMFWYRQQPGQSLTLIATANQGSEATYESGFVIDKFPISRPNLTFSTLTVSNMSPEDSSIYLCSVPDPYGYTFGSGTRLTVV.